The rows below give T cell receptor beta chains drawn from one sample of a study of cytomegalovirus exposure and HLA in healthy donors. Profiling relied on immunoSEQ multiplex PCR, and the TCRdb table lists in-frame clones only, not all of them. This sample lists 190,000 or so clones; its ten largest clones have roughly 0.74%. The sample comprised PBMCs. These receptors were collected from a boy aged 5 to 17 in good health and CMV-seronegative. The CDR3 runs from the conserved cysteine through the conserved F or W. D genes are given only for firm matches.

j_call: TRBJ2-7
cdr3_length: 11
d_call: TRBD1
v_call: TRBV30
cdr3_nt: TGTGCCTGGACAGGGGGCGACGAGCAGTACTTC
cdr3_aa: CAWTGGDEQYF

j_call: TRBJ1-2
cdr3_length: 14
d_call: TRBD1
v_call: TRBV5-4
cdr3_nt: TGTGCCAGCAGCACTACGACAGGGTCGCCCGGCTACACCTTC
cdr3_aa: CASSTTTGSPGYTF

j_call: TRBJ1-2
cdr3_length: 16
d_call: NA
v_call: TRBV25-1
cdr3_nt: TGTGCCAGCATAGGCGCTGGAGGAAGCGCTAACTATGGCTACACCTTC
cdr3_aa: CASIGAGGSANYGYTF

j_call: TRBJ1-1
cdr3_length: 15
d_call: TRBD1
v_call: TRBV30
cdr3_nt: TGTGCCTGGAGTCCTGGGACAGGAATCGGCACTGAAGCTTTCTTT
cdr3_aa: CAWSPGTGIGTEAFF

j_call: TRBJ2-7
cdr3_length: 14
d_call: TRBD1
v_call: TRBV9
cdr3_nt: TGTGCCAGCAGCGTAGGGACAGGGGACTACGAGCAGTACTTC
cdr3_aa: CASSVGTGDYEQYF

j_call: TRBJ1-4
cdr3_length: 14
d_call: TRBD1
v_call: TRBV7-2
cdr3_nt: TGTGCCAGCAGCTTCGGGACAGCTAATGAAAAACTGTTTTTT
cdr3_aa: CASSFGTANEKLFF

j_call: TRBJ2-7
cdr3_length: 15
d_call: TRBD2
v_call: TRBV11-2
cdr3_nt: TGTGCCAGCAGCGGGGGACTAGCGGGGGGGCACGAGCAGTACTTC
cdr3_aa: CASSGGLAGGHEQYF

j_call: TRBJ2-7
cdr3_length: 15
d_call: TRBD2
v_call: TRBV28
cdr3_nt: TGTGCCAGCAGCCCCGCCCTAGCGGGCGGATACGAGCAGTACTTC
cdr3_aa: CASSPALAGGYEQYF

j_call: TRBJ2-3
cdr3_length: 17
d_call: TRBD1
v_call: TRBV14
cdr3_nt: TGTGCCAGCAGCCAAGCCATCCAGGGACAGGTCGGACATACGCAGTATTTT
cdr3_aa: CASSQAIQGQVGHTQYF

j_call: TRBJ2-7
cdr3_length: 17
d_call: TRBD1
v_call: TRBV6-1
cdr3_nt: TGTGCCAGCAGTGTTGGGGGACCCAGACAGGGGGCCTACGAGCAGTACTTC
cdr3_aa: CASSVGGPRQGAYEQYF